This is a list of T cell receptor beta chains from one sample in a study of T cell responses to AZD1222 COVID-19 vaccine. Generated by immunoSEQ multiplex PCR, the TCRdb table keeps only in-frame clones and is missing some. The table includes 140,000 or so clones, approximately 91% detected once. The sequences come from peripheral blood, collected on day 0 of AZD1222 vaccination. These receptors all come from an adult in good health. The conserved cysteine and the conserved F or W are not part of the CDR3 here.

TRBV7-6,ASSLVLSLDRGITDTQY
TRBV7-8,ASSLALDSHYGYT
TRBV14,ASNRQGAIYEQY
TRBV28,ASSRGLAADTQY
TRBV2,ASRYPGQGTDTQY
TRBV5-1,ASSPYDTQY
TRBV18,ASSHGLAAYEQY
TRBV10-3,AISERGGPANEKLF
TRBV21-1,ARTSVRPRSTDTQY
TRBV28,ASTPFGVSYEQY
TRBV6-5,ASTLGGNYGYT
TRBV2,ASTGLAEALDTQY
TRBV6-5,ASSYEWQGGKNIQY
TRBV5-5,ASSPLSAGLMNTEAF
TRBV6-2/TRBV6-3,ASSYGAVDTDTQY
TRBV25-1,ASIPGGSQYEQY
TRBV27,ASSRDSQIYGYT
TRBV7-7,ASSLASRPNTGELF
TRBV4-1,ASSPGSLETQY
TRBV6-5,ASSYSAEYSYNEQF
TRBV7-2,ASSLGGTGDAGNTIY
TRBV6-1,ASSDPGQGTKAHTEAF
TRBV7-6,ASSLFLAGAAGELF
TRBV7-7,ASSNGQGNEKLF
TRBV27,ASSLKRTYNSPLH
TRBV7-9,ASSLGETSGTDEQF
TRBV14,ASSQAAGQPQH
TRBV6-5,ASSYGGSTNEKLF
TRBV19,ASSIQVVGPYGYT
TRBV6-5,ASVTSGRVSYEQY
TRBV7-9,ASSSGVTNEKLF
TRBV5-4,ASSSKLGALGANVLT
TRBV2,ASSEIAPGTQY
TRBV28,ASSETGGREQF
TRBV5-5,ASSRGPEGYEQY
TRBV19,ARTLAGAGSNQPQH
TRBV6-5,ASSYSLPGNTIY